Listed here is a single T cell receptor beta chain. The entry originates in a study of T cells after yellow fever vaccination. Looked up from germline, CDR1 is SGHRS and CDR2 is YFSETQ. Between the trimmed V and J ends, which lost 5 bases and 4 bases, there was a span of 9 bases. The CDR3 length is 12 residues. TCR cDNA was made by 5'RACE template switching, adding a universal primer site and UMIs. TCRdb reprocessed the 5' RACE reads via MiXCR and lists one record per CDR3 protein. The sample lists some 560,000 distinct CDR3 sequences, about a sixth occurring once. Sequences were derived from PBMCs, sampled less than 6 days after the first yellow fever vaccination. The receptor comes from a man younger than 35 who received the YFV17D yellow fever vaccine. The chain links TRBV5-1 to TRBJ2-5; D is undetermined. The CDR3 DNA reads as TGCGCCAGCAGGGTGTCGGGAGAGACCCAGTACTTC. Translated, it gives CASRVSGETQYF.